The sample holds one count of the clone carrying this TCR beta chain. What it binds is unknown. The sample originates from a study of lymphopenia after photon versus proton radiotherapy. General study results and limits: A bigger post-nadir fall in TCR diversity correlated inversely with survival time in deceased patients. Only patients who died were analyzed for survival; proton advantage is unproven. Under photons, naive T cells and diversity fell while effector/memory populations rose. Post-nadir diversity loss with photons came from oligoclonal expansion, particularly CD8+ Temra cells.

This CDR3 region has 13 residues. Germline V lookup: CDR1 SGHNT, CDR2 YYREEE (reference sequence). V trimming: 4 bases; J trimming: 8 bases; junction bases outside the gene matches: 1. TCRdb keeps only in-frame clones here, not all; method: immunoSEQ multiplex PCR. Of roughly 5,000 clones listed, approximately 89% were seen once; the top ten hold more than 20%. This TCR was sampled from an older man with cholangiocarcinoma. The material sequenced was peripheral blood, taken from a patient treated with photon-based radiotherapy. This chain links TRBV5-4 with TRBJ1-6; 9 bases map to TRBD1. The CDR3 sequence: CASSGDRDSPLHF. DNA of the CDR3: TGTGCCAGCAGCGGGGACAGGGATTCACCCCTCCACTTT.